One sample yielded the 3 T cell receptor beta chains listed below, sequenced in a study of CD8 T cells in ankylosing spondylitis. TCRdb processed the 5' RACE reads anew with MiXCR; each CDR3 protein has one entry. The sample includes approximately 30,000 distinct CDR3 sequences, about 7.8% of them seen just once. The sequenced sample consisted of blood, either unsorted or a sorted T cell fraction (not recorded which). Receptors originate from a male donor with ankylosing spondylitis or in good health (not recorded which).

This clonotype was counted ten times or more. This chain joins TRBV6-4 and TRBJ1-1; D unclear. Germline loops: CDR1 MRHNA, CDR2 SNTAGT. V was cut by 5 bases and J by 4 bases, with 11 bases left in between. The CDR3 spans 13 residues. CDR3 bases: TGTGCCAGCAGTTCTGAGGGAAGCACTGAAGCTTTCTTT. Its translation is CASSSEGSTEAFF.

This clonotype came up many times. In DNA form, the CDR3 reads TGCAGTGCGCGGACAGGGGGGGGTTACTCAGGAAACACCATATATTTT. Encoded protein: CSARTGGGYSGNTIYF. The chain is built from TRBV20-1 and TRBJ1-3; 10 nucleotides match TRBD1. The CDR3 is made up of 16 amino acids. Germline values: CDR1 DFQATT, CDR2 SNEGSKA (reference sequence). After removal of 6 bases from V and 4 bases from J, the junction contained 12 bases not matched to a gene.

The table lists this clonotype with many counts. The chain joins TRBV20-1 to TRBJ1-5, with 7 bases matching TRBD1. Germline lookup yields CDR1 DFQATT and CDR2 SNEGSKA (reference sequence). This CDR3 has 15 residues. Germline trimming cut 6 bases from V and 2 bases from J; bases unmatched to any gene: 10. CDR3 loop: CSAKQGLGGNQPQHF. CDR3 nucleotides: TGCAGTGCAAAACAGGGGTTAGGGGGCAATCAGCCCCAGCATTTT.